This is a list of T cell receptor beta chains from one sample in a study of early stage breast cancer tumors. Assay used: immunoSEQ multiplex PCR; TCRdb lists only in-frame clones, some missing. The sample gives fewer than 90,000 clones, approximately 79% of which show up once; under 3.5% is in the top ten. Input material: blood. The source of these receptors is a person in their sixties with breast cancer. The CDR3 runs from the conserved cysteine through the conserved F or W. Fields, in order: clone size, V gene, J gene, D gene, CDR3 DNA, CDR3 protein. A D gene is named only where the DNA matches it firmly. Clone size appears in some rows only: once, few, many, or a class for an expanded clone.

-,TRBV5-8,TRBJ2-5,TRBD2,TGTGCCAGCAGCGTGGGGCTAGCGGGAGGCGGAGAGACCCAGTACTTC,CASSVGLAGGGETQYF
-,TRBV2,TRBJ1-1,-,TGTGCCAGCTCCTACGGGGGCCGGAACACTGAAGCTTTCTTT,CASSYGGRNTEAFF
-,TRBV9,TRBJ2-1,TRBD2,TGTGCCAGCAGCGAGGGGCTAGCGGAGCACAATGAGCAGTTCTTC,CASSEGLAEHNEQFF
-,TRBV19,TRBJ2-2,-,TGTGCCAGTAGTATTGCAGTGGACACCGGGGAGCTGTTTTTT,CASSIAVDTGELFF
-,TRBV11-2,TRBJ2-7,-,TGTGCCAGCAGCCCCAGCTCCTACGAGCAGTACTTC,CASSPSSYEQYF
few,TRBV6-1,TRBJ1-5,TRBD1,TGTGCCAGCAGCTCACAGGGGACTCAGCCCCAGCATTTT,CASSSQGTQPQHF
-,TRBV28,TRBJ2-3,-,TGTGCCAGCAGCTACCCAAAGACAGAAATCACAGATACGCAGTATTTT,CASSYPKTEITDTQYF
once,TRBV9,TRBJ1-1,-,TGTGCCAGCAGCGTAGCGGTAGGTGGCACTGAAGCTTTCTTT,CASSVAVGGTEAFF
-,TRBV5-1,TRBJ1-3,-,TGCGCCAGCAGCTTGGAAGGGACTGGAAACACCATATATTTT,CASSLEGTGNTIYF
once,TRBV7-2,TRBJ1-2,-,TGTGCCAGCAGCTTTCAAGGGATGGTAGGCTACACCTTC,CASSFQGMVGYTF
-,TRBV28,TRBJ1-1,-,TGTGCCAGCAGGCAAAGTACTGAAGCTTTCTTT,CASRQSTEAFF
-,TRBV2,TRBJ2-7,-,TGTGCCAGCAAGGTGGCAAAGGCTTCCTACGAGCAGTACTTC,CASKVAKASYEQYF
once,TRBV9,TRBJ2-5,TRBD2,TGTGCCAGCAGCGTAGCCCTTCGTGGGGGAGGGCTACAAGAGACCCAGTACTTC,CASSVALRGGGLQETQYF
-,TRBV6-5,TRBJ2-7,-,TGTGCCAGCAGGTGGACTACTGACTACGAGCAGTACTTC,CASRWTTDYEQYF
-,TRBV4-1,TRBJ1-4,-,TGCGCCAGCAGCCAAGTCCGAGGGAATGAAAAACTGTTTTTT,CASSQVRGNEKLFF
-,TRBV7-8,TRBJ2-1,TRBD2,TGTGCCAGCAGCCGACTAGCGCGGAATGAGCAGTTCTTC,CASSRLARNEQFF
-,TRBV5-1,TRBJ2-1,TRBD2,TGCGCCAGCAGCCCGGAGCGGGGGGCTCCCGATGAGCAGTTCTTC,CASSPERGAPDEQFF
-,TRBV7-2,TRBJ1-3,-,TGTGCCAGCAGCTTCCAGACAGCCGAAGGCACCATATATTTT,CASSFQTAEGTIYF
-,TRBV7-9,TRBJ1-4,TRBD1,TGTGCCAGCAGCACGGACAGGAATGAAAAACTGTTTTTT,CASSTDRNEKLFF
-,TRBV6-1,TRBJ2-1,-,TGTGCCAGCAGTGAGGGAGCTAACTACAATGAGCAGTTCTTC,CASSEGANYNEQFF
few,TRBV7-8,TRBJ2-7,-,TGTGCCAGCAGCTTAGCCCTTCAAAGCGGTTACGAGCAGTACTTC,CASSLALQSGYEQYF
-,TRBV5-1,TRBJ2-5,TRBD2,TGCGCCAGCAGCTTGGCCGGGTATCGGGAGGGACCCCAGTACTTC,CASSLAGYREGPQYF
once,TRBV5-4,TRBJ2-7,-,TGTGCCAGCAGCACCGGATTCTCCGTTGAGGAGCAGTACTTC,CASSTGFSVEEQYF
-,TRBV12-1,TRBJ1-1,-,TGTGCCAGCAGCTCTAAACAGGGGAAGGCTGAAGCTTTCTTT,CASSSKQGKAEAFF
few,TRBV6-4,TRBJ1-5,-,TGTGCCAGCAGTGATAGGTTGGGTCAGCCCCAGCATTTT,CASSDRLGQPQHF
-,TRBV7-8,TRBJ2-5,TRBD2,TGTGCCAGCAGCTTAGCAGTGGCGGGAGGGGTAGGAGTGAAGACCCAGTACTTC,CASSLAVAGGVGVKTQYF
-,TRBV6-5,TRBJ1-5,TRBD1,TGTGCCAGCAGCCGACAGGGCTTTAGCAATCAGCCCCAGCATTTT,CASSRQGFSNQPQHF
-,TRBV11-2,TRBJ2-7,-,TGTGCCAGCAGCTTATTGACCGTATCCTACGAGCAGTACTTC,CASSLLTVSYEQYF
-,TRBV19,TRBJ2-1,-,TGTGCCAGTAGTATAGGGGAAAGTGAGCAGTTCTTC,CASSIGESEQFF
-,TRBV19,TRBJ1-3,TRBD1,TGTGCCAGTGGGACAGGGGCTGGAAACACCATATATTTT,CASGTGAGNTIYF
-,TRBV5-1,TRBJ2-7,TRBD1,TGCGCCAGCAGCAGAACCGGGACAGGTACCTACGAGCAGTACTTC,CASSRTGTGTYEQYF
few,TRBV28,TRBJ1-2,TRBD1,TGTGCCAGCAGTTCGGACAGGGTAGGAGGCTACACCTTC,CASSSDRVGGYTF
-,TRBV4-1,TRBJ2-7,-,TGCGCCAGCAGCCAACCAAGACGGGGTGGCGAGCAGTACTTC,CASSQPRRGGEQYF
-,TRBV5-4,TRBJ2-5,TRBD2,TGTGCCAGCAGGCCGGGACTAGCGGGAGGGTGGGAAGAGACCCAGTACTTC,CASRPGLAGGWEETQYF
-,TRBV28,TRBJ2-1,TRBD2,TGTGCCAGCAGCCTACGGACTAGCGGTTACAATGAGCAGTTCTTC,CASSLRTSGYNEQFF
-,TRBV5-4,TRBJ1-4,TRBD1,TGTGCCAGCAGCGCAGACAGGGAGGGAGATGAAAAACTGTTTTTT,CASSADREGDEKLFF
-,TRBV5-1,TRBJ2-1,TRBD2,TGCGCCAGCAGCTTGACTAGCGGGGAGGTTGAGCAGTTCTTC,CASSLTSGEVEQFF
-,TRBV2,TRBJ2-3,-,TGTGCCAGCAGCGAAGGGCTAGCTTATCCACAGGCAGATACGCAGTATTTT,CASSEGLAYPQADTQYF
-,TRBV19,TRBJ1-3,TRBD1,TGTGCCAGTCTCCGGGACAGGGGAAACACCATATATTTT,CASLRDRGNTIYF
few,TRBV5-1,TRBJ2-2,TRBD2,TGCGCCAGCAGCCCAACTAGCGGGAGGGGTACCGGGGAGCTGTTTTTT,CASSPTSGRGTGELFF
-,TRBV5-1,TRBJ2-7,-,TGCGCCAGCAGCATTACCTCAACCGGGACGAGATACGAGCAGTACTTC,CASSITSTGTRYEQYF
-,TRBV6-5,TRBJ1-6,-,TGTGCCAGCAGCCCTCTCCGGGGGGACTCACCCCTCCACTTT,CASSPLRGDSPLHF